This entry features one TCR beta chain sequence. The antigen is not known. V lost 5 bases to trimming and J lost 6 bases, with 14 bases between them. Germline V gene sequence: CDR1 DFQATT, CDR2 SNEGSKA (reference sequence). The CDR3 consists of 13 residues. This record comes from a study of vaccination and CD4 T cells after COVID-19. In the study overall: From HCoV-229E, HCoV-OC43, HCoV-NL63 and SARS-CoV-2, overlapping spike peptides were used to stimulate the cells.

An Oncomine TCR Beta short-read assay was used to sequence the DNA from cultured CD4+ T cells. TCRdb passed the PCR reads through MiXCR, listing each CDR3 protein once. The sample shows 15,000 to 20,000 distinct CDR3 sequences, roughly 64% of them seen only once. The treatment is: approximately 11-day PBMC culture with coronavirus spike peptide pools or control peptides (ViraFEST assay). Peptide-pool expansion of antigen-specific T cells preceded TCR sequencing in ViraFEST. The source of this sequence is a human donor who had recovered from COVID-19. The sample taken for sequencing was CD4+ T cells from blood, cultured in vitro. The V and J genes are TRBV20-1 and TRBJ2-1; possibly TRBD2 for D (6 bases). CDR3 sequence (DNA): TGCAGTGCTCACTCACCGGGAGTCAATGAGCAGTTCTTC. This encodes CSAHSPGVNEQFF.